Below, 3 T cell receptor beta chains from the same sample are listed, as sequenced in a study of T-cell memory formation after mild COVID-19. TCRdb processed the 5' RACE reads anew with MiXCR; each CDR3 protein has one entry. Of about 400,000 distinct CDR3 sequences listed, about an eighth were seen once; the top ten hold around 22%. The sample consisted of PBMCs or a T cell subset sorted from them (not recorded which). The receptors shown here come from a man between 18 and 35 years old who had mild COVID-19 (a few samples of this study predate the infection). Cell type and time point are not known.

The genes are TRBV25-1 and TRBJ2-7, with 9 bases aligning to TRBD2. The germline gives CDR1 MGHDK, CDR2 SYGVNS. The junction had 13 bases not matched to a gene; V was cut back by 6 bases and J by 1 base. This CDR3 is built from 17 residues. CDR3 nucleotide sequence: TGTGCCAGCAGGGTAACTAGCGGGTACGGGATTTCCTACGAGCAGTACGTC. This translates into CASRVTSGYGISYEQYV.

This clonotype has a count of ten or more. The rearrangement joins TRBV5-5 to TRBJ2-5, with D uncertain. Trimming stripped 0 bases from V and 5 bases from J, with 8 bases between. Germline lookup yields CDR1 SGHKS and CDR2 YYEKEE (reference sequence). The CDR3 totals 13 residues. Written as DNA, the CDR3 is TGTGCCAGCAGCTTGGGCAGAAGGGAGACCCAGTACTTC. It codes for CASSLGRRETQYF.

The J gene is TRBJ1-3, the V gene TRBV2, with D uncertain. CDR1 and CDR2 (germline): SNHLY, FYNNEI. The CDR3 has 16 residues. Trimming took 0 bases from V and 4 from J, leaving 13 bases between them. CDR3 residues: CASSEAPSGNGNTIYF. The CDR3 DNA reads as TGTGCCAGCAGTGAAGCGCCCTCGGGGAACGGAAACACCATATATTTT. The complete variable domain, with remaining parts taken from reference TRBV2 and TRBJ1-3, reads EPEVTQTPSHQVTQMGQEVILRCVPISNHLYFYWYRQILGQKVEFLVSFYNNEISEKSEIFDDQFSVERPDGSNFTLKIRSTKLEDSAMYFCASSEAPSGNGNTIYFGEGSWLTVV.